The TCR beta chain described here comes from a study of cytomegalovirus exposure and HLA in healthy donors. Germline V gene sequence: CDR1 SNHLY, CDR2 FYNNEI. This CDR3 is 14 amino acids long. Trimming left V 2 bases short and J 2 bases short, with 7 bases between. Regarding donors, all were healthy bone marrow donors. Vbeta (60) and Jbeta (13) primers were used in the PCR. Sequencing used immunoSEQ multiplex PCR; TCRdb keeps in-frame clones, though not all of them. The repertoire holds 95,000 to 110,000 clones, 55% to 85% seen once, with roughly 8% in the top ten. The sequenced sample was PBMCs. The clonotype originates from a man aged 25-45 years in good health and CMV-seronegative. This rearrangement joins TRBV2 to TRBJ1-5; D remains ambiguous. The CDR3 reads CASSERERNQPQHF. The DNA for the CDR3 is TGTGCCAGCAGTGAAAGGGAGCGCAATCAGCCCCAGCATTTT.